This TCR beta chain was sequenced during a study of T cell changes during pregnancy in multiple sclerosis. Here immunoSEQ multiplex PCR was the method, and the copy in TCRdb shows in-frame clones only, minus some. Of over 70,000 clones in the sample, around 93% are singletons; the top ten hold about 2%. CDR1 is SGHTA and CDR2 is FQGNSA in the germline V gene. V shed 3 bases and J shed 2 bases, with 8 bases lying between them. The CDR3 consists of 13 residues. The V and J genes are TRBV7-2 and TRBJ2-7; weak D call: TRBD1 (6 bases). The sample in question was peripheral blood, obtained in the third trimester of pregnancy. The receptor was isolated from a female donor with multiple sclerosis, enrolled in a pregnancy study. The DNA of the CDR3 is TGTGCCAGCAGCTTCAGGGGCACCTACGAGCAGTACTTC. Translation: CASSFRGTYEQYF.